Following are 3 T cell receptor beta chains from one sample sequenced in a study of T cell repertoires in cytomegalovirus infection. Antigens for these TCRs are unknown. TCRdb re-analysed the reads in MiXCR, keeping a single row per CDR3 protein. The sample has approximately 110,000 distinct CDR3 sequences, 30% to 40% seen once. The specimen comprised CD8+ T cells from cultured PBMCs, sampled from culture after CMV antigen stimulation. The receptors derive from a human donor in good health (CMV status not recorded). Some clones in this sample may be carry-over from other donors' samples.

The chain's CDR3 is CASSPTDHSGANVLTF. CDR3 sequence (DNA): TGTGCCAGCAGCCCGACCGATCACTCTGGGGCCAACGTCCTGACTTTC. The chain carries TRBV7-6 and TRBJ2-6; D unresolved. Trimming removed 5 bases at V and 0 bases at J, with 11 bases between. CDR3 length: 16 residues. Germline loops: CDR1 SGHVS, CDR2 FNYEAQ.

This clonotype came up a few times. V is TRBV28 and J is TRBJ1-4; no firm D call. V lost 4 bases, J lost 4 bases, and 7 bases lay in between. The CDR3 spans 13 residues. CDR1 is MDHEN and CDR2 is SYDVKM in the germline V gene. For the CDR3, the DNA is TGTGCCAGCAGTTCATACGTTAATGAAAAACTGTTTTTT. Amino acid sequence: CASSSYVNEKLFF.

There are many counts of this clonotype. The rearrangement uses TRBV6-1 and TRBJ1-2; D perhaps matches TRBD1 (5 bases). The CDR3 runs 15 residues. Deletions cut 5 bases from V and 2 bases from J, with 15 bases between. CDR1 MNHNS and CDR2 SASEGT come from the germline V gene. The CDR3 sequence is CASSWTRTTNYGYTF. The CDR3 DNA is TGTGCCAGCAGTTGGACACGGACAACAAACTATGGCTACACCTTC.